The 14 T cell receptor beta chains reported below all come from one sample, sequenced in a study of tissue T cells after allogeneic stem cell transplantation. Produced via immunoSEQ multiplex PCR; TCRdb's table is partial and in-frame only. The profile shows roughly 50,000 clones, 65% to 80% of them singletons. The sample was sorted cells pooled from one or two spleens. Receptors were obtained from a pool of C57BL/6 mice in good health.

This clone was recorded a few times. These gene names are mouse names. The read stops 1 residue short of the end of the CDR3; the missing end is completed from the germline J gene. V and J are TRBV29 and TRBJ2-7, with 7 bases aligning to TRBD2. This CDR3 has 13 residues. Germline V gives CDR1 MSHET, CDR2 SYDVDS. J lost 4 bases, V lost 6 bases, and 6 bases had no gene match. The CDR3 sequence: CASSPDWAYEQYF. The CDR3 bases that were read are TGTGCTAGCAGCCCCGACTGGGCGTATGAACAGTAC.

For this clone: Any gene name here is a mouse gene name. The observed sequence ends 1 residue before the CDR3 terminus, with the missing tail filled in from the germline J gene. The gene calls are TRBV14 and TRBJ2-5, with D perhaps assigned TRBD1 or TRBD2 (5 bases each). The CDR3 totals 13 residues. Looked up from germline, CDR1 is SGHDT and CDR2 is FRDEAV. Trimming removed 6 bases at V and 0 bases at J, with 8 bases between. CDR3 loop: CASIRDNQDTQYF. The part of the CDR3 DNA that was read is TGTGCCAGCATCCGGGACAACCAAGACACCCAGTAC.

About this clone: Mouse gene names apply. The CDR3 end is not reached by the read, which stops 1 residue before it; the germline J gene fills it in. The chain recombines TRBV19 with TRBJ1-3; tentative D call: TRBD1 (5 bases). Germline V gives CDR1 FNHDT, CDR2 SITEND (reference sequence). This CDR3 is 15 amino acids long. Trimming left V 2 bases short and J 1 base short, with 10 bases between. The sequenced CDR3 bases are TGTGCCAGCAGTATCCAGGGAATCTCTGGAAATACGCTCTAT. This translates into CASSIQGISGNTLY. The whole CDR3 sequence reads CASSIQGISGNTLYF.

The table lists this clone with a count of one. Gene names and germline refer to mouse. Read sequence stops 1 residue before the CDR3 end, and the germline J gene provides the missing end. The chain has TRBV26 and TRBJ2-5, with 8 bases aligning to TRBD2. J was trimmed by 1 base and V by 4 bases; bases with no gene match: 1. The germline V gene encodes CDR1 KGHPV and CDR2 FQNQEV (reference sequence). CDR3 size: 14 residues. The CDR3: CASSPWGDQDTQYF. The sequenced part of the CDR3 DNA is TGTGCCAGCAGTCCCTGGGGGGACCAAGACACCCAGTAC.

With regard to this clone: Each gene name is a mouse one. Read data end 1 residue before the CDR3 end; the end is taken from the germline J gene. The chain employs TRBV13-2 and TRBJ1-1, with a possible D match to TRBD1 (6 bases). Looked up from germline, CDR1 is NNHNN and CDR2 is SYGAGS (reference sequence). The CDR3 loop spans 17 amino acids. V was pared by 1 base and J by 2 bases, with 18 bases between. The sequenced CDR3 bases are TGTGCCAGCGGTGATCACAGGGTGATGTTGGGTAACACAGAAGTCTTC. This sequence encodes CASGDHRVMLGNTEVF. The entire CDR3 reads CASGDHRVMLGNTEVFF.

The table lists this clone with a count of one. Gene names denote mouse genes. The sequence runs out 1 residue before the end of the CDR3; the remainder is reconstructed from the germline J gene. The chain joins TRBV16 to TRBJ2-2; D gene unclear. This CDR3 contains 14 residues. CDR1 and CDR2 (germline): SGHSA, FRNQAP. Trimming removed 1 base at V and 1 base at J, with 4 bases between. The DNA read from the CDR3 is TGTGCAAGCAGCTTAGGACAAAACACCGGGCAGCTCTAC. It translates to CASSLGQNTGQLY. The entire CDR3 reads CASSLGQNTGQLYF.

As to this clone: Mouse names are used for the genes. The CDR3 end is not reached by the read, which stops 1 residue before it; the germline J gene fills it in. V and J are TRBV13-2 and TRBJ2-4; D may be TRBD2 (5 bases). This CDR3 region has 14 residues. V was cut by 3 bases and J by 0 bases, with 8 bases left in between. Germline-derived CDR1 and CDR2 are NNHNN and SYGAGS (reference sequence). The CDR3 spells CASGGAGSQNTLYF. The DNA read from the CDR3 is TGTGCCAGCGGTGGAGCTGGGAGTCAAAACACCTTGTAC.

On this clone: The genes and germline here are from mouse. The read gets to within 1 residue of the CDR3 end, and the germline J gene fills in the rest. This sequence joins TRBV5 and TRBJ2-3; 10 bases match TRBD2. V shed 4 bases, J shed 0 bases, and the junction held 7 bases outside the gene matches. CDR1 is LGHNA, CDR2 YNLKQL, per germline (reference sequence). This CDR3 region has 17 residues. CDR3 protein: CASSPSDWGHSAETLYF. The sequenced CDR3 bases are TGTGCCAGCAGCCCATCGGACTGGGGGCATAGTGCAGAAACGCTGTAT.

As concerns this clone: The genes and germline here are from mouse. The CDR3 extends 1 residue past the end of the read, so its final part is completed from the germline J gene. The chain uses TRBV26 and TRBJ2-3; D is perhaps TRBD1 or TRBD2 (6 bases each). Trimming removed 0 bases from V and 4 bases from J, with 8 bases in between. Germline values: CDR1 KGHPV, CDR2 FQNQEV (reference sequence). The CDR3 totals 14 residues. Partial CDR3 DNA: TGTGCCAGCAGTCTGTCGGGGGCGTCAGAAACGCTGTAT. It yields the protein CASSLSGASETLY. The whole CDR3 sequence reads CASSLSGASETLYF.

About this clone: The gene names here belong to mouse. Coverage ceases 1 residue before the CDR3 finishes, and the germline J gene fills in the end. V usage is TRBV24 and J usage is TRBJ2-3, with 7 bases lining up with TRBD1. The CDR3 length is 17 residues. After removal of 0 bases from V and 4 bases from J, the junction contained 10 bases not matched to a gene. Germline-derived CDR1 and CDR2 are KGHTA and FRNEEI. The DNA read from the CDR3 is TGTGCCAGCAGTCTGTATACGGTAGAGACAGGGCCAGAAACGCTGTAT. It specifies CASSLYTVETGPETLY. The CDR3 reads in full as CASSLYTVETGPETLYF.

As concerns this clone: Gene names are mouse gene names. Sequencing ends 1 residue short of the CDR3 end; the germline J gene provides the rest. The chain employs TRBV3 and TRBJ2-7; 9 bases agree with TRBD2. The germline gives CDR1 SNHLY, CDR2 FYNGKV (reference sequence). The trim removed 2 bases at V and 5 bases at J, leaving 1 base unmatched. The CDR3 totals 13 residues. The sequenced part of the CDR3 DNA is TGTGCCAGCAGCTTAAGACTGGGGGATGAACAGTAC. The encoded protein is CASSLRLGDEQY. The entire CDR3 is CASSLRLGDEQYF. Complete variable domain (other parts from reference TRBV3 and TRBJ2-7): GPKVLQIPSHQIIDMGQMVTLNCDPVSNHLYFYWYKQILGQQMEFLVNFYNGKVMEKSKLFKDQFSVERPDGSYFTLKIQPTALEDSAVYFCASSLRLGDEQYFGPGTRLTVL.

Points on this clone: These gene names are mouse names. Sequencing ends 1 residue short of the CDR3 end; the germline J gene provides the rest. The chain recombines TRBV19 with TRBJ1-1; D is possibly TRBD1 (6 bases). Trimming removed 4 bases from V and 0 bases from J, with 16 bases in between. CDR1 is FNHDT and CDR2 is SITEND in the germline V gene (reference sequence). The CDR3 has 16 residues. This chain's CDR3 is CASSRISGTTNTEVFF. Incomplete CDR3 DNA: TGTGCCAGCAGTCGTATTTCCGGGACAACAAACACAGAAGTCTTC.

In its sample, this clone was seen a few times. The genes and germline here are from mouse. The missing CDR3 end, 1 residue past where the read stops, is filled in from the germline J gene. The chain employs TRBV19 and TRBJ2-7, with D hard to call. V was pared by 1 base and J by 6 bases, with 5 bases between. Germline V gene sequence: CDR1 FNHDT, CDR2 SITEND (reference sequence). The length of the CDR3 is 11 residues. This CDR3 reads CASSIRVEQYF. CDR3 bases read: TGTGCCAGCAGTATACGGGTTGAACAGTAC.

As for this clone: Mouse germline and gene names are used. The CDR3 end is not reached by the read, which stops 1 residue before it; the germline J gene fills it in. V is TRBV19 and J is TRBJ1-5; TRBD1 might be the D (5 bases). Germline V gene sequence: CDR1 FNHDT, CDR2 SITEND (reference sequence). The CDR3 runs to 14 residues. The V end lost 6 bases, the J end lost 0 bases, and 10 bases lay between the germline ends. The DNA read from the CDR3 is TGTGCCAGCAAGGGGAGGGATAACAACCAGGCTCCGCTT. It translates to CASKGRDNNQAPL. The whole CDR3 protein is CASKGRDNNQAPLF.